This is a list of T cell receptor beta chains from one sample in a study of T cells after yellow fever vaccination. Using its own MiXCR run on the 5' RACE reads, TCRdb lists one record per CDR3 protein. The sample holds 150,000 or so distinct CDR3 sequences, less than 8.5% seen once. This specimen was CD4+ T cells sorted from PBMCs, taken 10 days after the yellow fever booster vaccination. Receptors were obtained from a man under 40 who received the YFV17D yellow fever vaccine. Each CDR3 is given with its conserved first and last residue. A row's size may be missing; if present it is once, few, many or a size class.

v_call: TRBV4-3
clone_size: many
j_call: TRBJ2-3
cdr3_aa: CASSQQGARTDTQYF

v_call: TRBV20-1
clone_size: many
j_call: TRBJ1-2
cdr3_aa: CSAVLGHRNYGYTF

v_call: TRBV20-1
clone_size: many
j_call: TRBJ2-7
cdr3_aa: CSLLAGREDAEQYF

v_call: TRBV20-1
clone_size: few
j_call: TRBJ2-1
cdr3_aa: CSARASGRAYNEQFF

v_call: TRBV5-5
clone_size: many
j_call: TRBJ1-2
cdr3_aa: CASSPDFSYGYTF

v_call: TRBV7-3
clone_size: many
j_call: TRBJ2-7
cdr3_aa: CASSPSGRPYEQYF

v_call: TRBV7-2
clone_size: many
j_call: TRBJ2-1
cdr3_aa: CASNSYGPQLAQFF

v_call: TRBV20-1
clone_size: many
j_call: TRBJ2-1
cdr3_aa: CSAGLAGGPSRDEQFF

v_call: TRBV7-2
clone_size: .
j_call: TRBJ2-3
cdr3_aa: CASRSTSGNTDTQYF

v_call: TRBV5-4
clone_size: few
j_call: TRBJ2-4
cdr3_aa: CASSSGAGTTKNIQYF

v_call: TRBV7-8
clone_size: many
j_call: TRBJ2-7
cdr3_aa: CASSPFLGEQYF

v_call: TRBV3-1
clone_size: many
j_call: TRBJ1-6
cdr3_aa: CASSQGGLNSPLHF

v_call: TRBV7-6
clone_size: many
j_call: TRBJ2-5
cdr3_aa: CASSLYGETQYF

v_call: TRBV19
clone_size: .
j_call: TRBJ2-1
cdr3_aa: CASSLADPGYNEQFF

v_call: TRBV5-1
clone_size: many
j_call: TRBJ2-2
cdr3_aa: CASSLDRGDTGELFF

v_call: TRBV20-1
clone_size: few
j_call: TRBJ2-7
cdr3_aa: CSASGTSGKRGYEQYF

v_call: TRBV14
clone_size: many
j_call: TRBJ2-1
cdr3_aa: CASSLRLGEQFF

v_call: TRBV5-1
clone_size: many
j_call: TRBJ2-5
cdr3_aa: CASSLAGNPGETQYF

v_call: TRBV6-5
clone_size: many
j_call: TRBJ2-1
cdr3_aa: CASSSLWNEQFF

v_call: TRBV7-9
clone_size: many
j_call: TRBJ1-5
cdr3_aa: CASSFGTGKLQPQHF

v_call: TRBV7-8
clone_size: many
j_call: TRBJ1-4
cdr3_aa: CASRTALTNEKLFF

v_call: TRBV2
clone_size: .
j_call: TRBJ2-7
cdr3_aa: CASSIGQGAFDEQYF